This TCR beta chain comes out of a study of shared clonotypes between healthy human individuals. Study-wide findings and caveats: Sampling involved blood alone; tissue repertoires likely differ.

Investigators spread the genomic DNA of each subset evenly over several immunoSEQ plates. PBMC DNA, left unsorted, was sequenced on ten immunoSEQ deep assay plates. TCRdb's table, derived via immunoSEQ multiplex PCR, lists solely in-frame clones and lacks some. The data hold under 600,000 clones, with about 80% observed a single time. Details on this clone: Antigen: not known.

This clonotype originated in a woman in her 40s in good health. Some clones in this sample may be carry-over from other donors' samples. Input material: PBMCs.

The CDR3 is CASRAGPYEQYF. CDR3 DNA: TGTGCCAGCAGGGCGGGGCCCTACGAGCAGTACTTC. The V and J genes are TRBV6-5 and TRBJ2-5; TRBD2 might be the D (6 bases). TRBJ2-7 explains the end of the DNA better; the J call may be wrong. CDR3 size: 12 residues. The V gene's germline CDR1 is MNHEY and CDR2 SVGAGI.